This entry lists 21 T cell receptor beta chains sequenced from one sample in a study of identical twins. TCRdb re-derived calls from the 5' RACE reads in MiXCR, one entry per CDR3 protein. Of some 250,000 distinct CDR3 sequences in the sample, approximately 11% were seen once. This sample was shared with a second study, whose subject was yellow fever vaccine responses in identical twins.

The sequenced sample consisted of memory (CD45RO+) T cells sorted from blood. All receptors derive from a woman aged 18-35 years in good health.

This clonotype was found many times. J is TRBJ2-5 and V is TRBV29-1; D is unresolved. Per germline, CDR1 SQVTM and CDR2 ANQGSEA. The V and J ends lost 4 bases and 1 base respectively, with 10 bases between them. This CDR3 has 13 residues. DNA for the CDR3: TGCAGCGTTGGGTTAACGGCCCAAGAGACCCAGTACTTC. Translating gives CSVGLTAQETQYF.

V usage is TRBV5-1 and J usage is TRBJ2-1; 12 bases align to TRBD2. The CDR3 covers 14 residues. The trim removed 4 bases at V and 10 bases at J, leaving 6 bases unmatched. Germline loops: CDR1 SGHRS, CDR2 YFSETQ. The CDR3 spells CASSPLAGGPEQFF. Written as DNA, the CDR3 is TGCGCCAGCAGCCCGCTAGCGGGAGGGCCAGAGCAGTTCTTC.

The rearrangement links TRBV6-5 to TRBJ2-7; the D gene is possibly TRBD2 (6 bases). The CDR3 is 15 residues long. V was clipped by 0 bases and J by 7 bases, with 16 bases between them. CDR1 is MNHEY, CDR2 SVGAGI, per germline. The CDR3 loop is CASSYSGGAGVEQYF. The DNA of the CDR3 is TGTGCCAGCAGTTACTCCGGTGGAGCGGGCGTTGAGCAGTACTTC.

This clonotype was seen at least ten times. The genes are TRBV5-1 and TRBJ2-7, with 12 bases identical to TRBD1. The CDR3 is made up of 16 amino acids. CDR1 is SGHRS and CDR2 is YFSETQ in the germline V gene. V lost 3 bases and J lost 7; bases outside the gene matches: 11. In nucleotides, the CDR3 is TGCGCCAGCAGCTCGGGACAGGGGGCCTTTTGGGGGGAGCAGTACTTC. This encodes CASSSGQGAFWGEQYF.

This sequence joins TRBV28 and TRBJ2-2; D may be TRBD2 (5 bases). This CDR3 spans 13 amino acids. Germline V CDR1 and CDR2: MDHEN, SYDVKM. V was clipped by 3 bases and J by 6 bases, with 8 bases between them. For the CDR3, the DNA is TGTGCCAGCAGTTTTCAACTAGCCGGGGAGCTGTTTTTT. It is translated as CASSFQLAGELFF.

The V call is TRBV3-1, the J call TRBJ2-3, with 7 bases matching TRBD1. The CDR3 spans 14 residues. Germline V CDR1 and CDR2: LGHDT, YNNKEL (reference sequence). The V and J ends lost 7 bases and 4 bases, in that order; junction bases with no gene match: 8. The CDR3 here is CASTRRQGADTQYF. The DNA for the CDR3 is TGTGCCAGCACCCGGAGACAGGGAGCAGATACGCAGTATTTT.

The chain uses TRBV29-1 and TRBJ2-7; unclear D gene. Germline assignment: CDR1 SQVTM and CDR2 ANQGSEA. Trimming stripped 4 bases from V and 5 bases from J, with 9 bases between. CDR3 length: 11 residues. CDR3 nucleotide sequence: TGCAGCGTTGCCCAGGTGGACGAGCAGTACTTC. Translating it yields CSVAQVDEQYF.

This clonotype was counted only a few times. Germline is not matched at one junction end, which may reflect a read error. V is TRBV19 and J is TRBJ2-3; 8 bases line up with TRBD1. This CDR3 contains 15 residues. Germline CDR1 is LNHDA and CDR2 is SQIVND (reference sequence). CDR3 sequence (DNA): TGTGCCAGTAGCCCTGGACAGGGAGGCACAGATACGCAGTTTTTT. Translated, it gives CASSPGQGGTDTQFF.

The sample holds a few counts of this clonotype. J is TRBJ2-2 and V is TRBV28; D possibly uses TRBD1 or TRBD2 (5 bases each). The CDR3 length is 16 residues. Germline CDR1 and CDR2: MDHEN and SYDVKM. V was clipped by 6 bases and J by 0 bases, with 14 bases between them. DNA for the CDR3: TGTGCCAGCAGCCTAGCAGGGTCGCCGAACACCGGGGAGCTGTTTTTT. Translated, it gives CASSLAGSPNTGELFF.

This clonotype was seen a few times. V gene TRBV7-2 combines with J gene TRBJ2-3; D not certain. The CDR3 has 15 residues. CDR1 is SGHTA and CDR2 is FQGNSA in the germline V gene. Trimming left V 4 bases short and J 5 bases short, with 16 bases between. CDR3 residues: CASSSLGFLGDTQYF. The DNA for the CDR3 is TGTGCCAGCAGCTCCCTAGGTTTTCTAGGAGATACGCAGTATTTT.

This clonotype has just a few counts. CDR3 DNA: TGTGCCACCAGTGACAAAGGGACTAGCGGGAGAGGAGATACGCAGTATTTT. Encoded protein: CATSDKGTSGRGDTQYF. The chain is built from TRBV24-1 and TRBJ2-3, with 14 bases that match TRBD2. In germline, CDR1 is KGHDR, CDR2 SFDVKD. The CDR3 has 17 amino acids. Trimming took 4 bases from V and 5 from J; bases not matched to a gene: 7.

The table lists this clonotype with many counts. This rearrangement joins TRBV15 to TRBJ2-3, with D unresolved. The CDR3 is made up of 15 amino acids. The V gene lost 8 bases and the J gene lost 0 bases, with 15 bases spanning the gap. Germline V gives CDR1 LNHNV, CDR2 YYDKDF (reference sequence). The CDR3 region has the DNA TGTGCCACCCAGCCCGGCAGGCCTAGCACAGATACGCAGTATTTT. It translates to CATQPGRPSTDTQYF.

This clonotype was picked up a small number of times. A junction end diverges from the germline sequence, so it may reflect a read error. The chain couples TRBV20-1 to TRBJ2-1; 8 bases are shared with TRBD2. Looked up from germline, CDR1 is DFQATT and CDR2 is SNEGSKA (reference sequence). CDR3 length: 16 residues. The CDR3 nucleotides read TGCTGTGCTAGAGTCATAGCGGGGTCCTCCTACAATGAGCAGTTCTTC. Protein: CCARVIAGSSYNEQFF.

The table lists this clonotype with a count of one. CDR3 region: CASSPPSGGAWSEQYF. The CDR3 DNA sequence: TGTGCCAGCAGCCCCCCTAGCGGGGGGGCCTGGAGCGAGCAGTACTTC. The chain has TRBV6-1 and TRBJ2-7, with TRBD2 matching 12 bases. Germline CDR1 is MNHNS and CDR2 is SASEGT. Trimming at V came to 6 bases and at J to 6 bases, leaving 12 bases not matched to a gene. CDR3 size: 16 residues.

The chain recombines TRBV18 with TRBJ2-1; D is perhaps TRBD2 (6 bases). Trimming removed 4 bases from V and 2 bases from J, with 12 bases in between. This CDR3 has 15 residues. Germline CDR1 and CDR2: KGHSH and LQKENI. CDR3 sequence: CASSRGELPYNEQFF. Written as DNA, the CDR3 is TGTGCCAGCTCACGCGGGGAGCTACCCTACAATGAGCAGTTCTTC.

In its sample, this clonotype was seen many times. The chain has TRBV28 and TRBJ2-2; TRBD2 matches 11 bases. The germline V gene has CDR1 MDHEN and CDR2 SYDVKM. The CDR3 consists of 16 residues. J lost 6 bases, V lost 5 bases, and 8 bases had no gene match. CDR3 region: CASSPLAGEGPGELFF. The CDR3 region has the DNA TGTGCCAGCAGTCCACTAGCGGGAGAGGGACCCGGGGAGCTGTTTTTT. The full variable domain, rest sourced from reference TRBV28 and TRBJ2-2, is DVKVTQSSRYLVKRTGEKVFLECVQDMDHENMFWYRQDPGLGLRLIYFSYDVKMKEKGDIPEGYSVSREKKERFSLILESASTNQTSMYLCASSPLAGEGPGELFFGEGSRLTVL.

This clonotype has more than one count but fewer than ten. CDR3 amino acids: CATSRDRAGVTGELFF. In DNA, the CDR3 is TGTGCCACCAGCAGAGATCGAGCGGGGGTCACCGGGGAGCTGTTTTTT. The J gene is TRBJ2-2, the V gene TRBV15, with 8 bases aligning to TRBD2. The CDR3 is 16 amino acids. J gave up 4 bases and V 0 bases, and 4 bases lay outside the gene matches. CDR1 is LNHNV, CDR2 YYDKDF, per germline (reference sequence).

This sequence joins TRBV27 and TRBJ2-5; 10 nucleotides agree with TRBD2. The CDR3 length is 15 residues. The germline V gene has CDR1 MNHEY and CDR2 SMNVEV (reference sequence). The V gene end was trimmed by 5 bases and the J gene end by 5 bases; junction bases not matched to a gene: 8. The CDR3 reads CASSRAGGHPETQYF. CDR3 DNA: TGTGCCAGCAGTCGAGCGGGAGGGCATCCGGAGACCCAGTACTTC.

This chain uses TRBV6-5 with TRBJ2-7, with 13 bases identical to TRBD2. CDR3 length equals 16 residues. Looked up from germline, CDR1 is MNHEY and CDR2 is SVGAGI. With V trimmed by 8 bases and J by 6 bases, 13 bases remained unmatched. This chain's CDR3 is CASFTSGGAMVGEQYF. In DNA form, the CDR3 reads TGTGCCAGCTTTACTAGCGGGGGGGCCATGGTGGGCGAGCAGTACTTC.

The chain combines TRBV2 with TRBJ2-2; 8 positions match TRBD2. J was trimmed by 4 bases and V by 6 bases; bases with no gene match: 7. The CDR3 length is 15 residues. CDR1 and CDR2 (germline): SNHLY, FYNNEI. The CDR3 nucleotides are TGTGCCAGCAGGAGCGGGAGATCCGTCACCGGGGAGCTGTTTTTT. This sequence encodes CASRSGRSVTGELFF. The full variable domain, with the rest looked up from reference TRBV2 and TRBJ2-2, is EPEVTQTPSHQVTQMGQEVILRCVPISNHLYFYWYRQILGQKVEFLVSFYNNEISEKSEIFDDQFSVERPDGSNFTLKIRSTKLEDSAMYFCASRSGRSVTGELFFGEGSRLTVL.

The chain recombines TRBV24-1 with TRBJ2-5; 9 nucleotides line up with TRBD1. There are 18 residues in the CDR3. V dropped 2 bases and J dropped 2; count of bases not matched to a gene: 11. The germline CDR1 and CDR2 sequences are KGHDR and SFDVKD. The CDR3 bases are TGTGCCACCAGTGATTGGGGACAGGGAAGGACCATTCAAGAGACCCAGTACTTC. This codes for CATSDWGQGRTIQETQYF.